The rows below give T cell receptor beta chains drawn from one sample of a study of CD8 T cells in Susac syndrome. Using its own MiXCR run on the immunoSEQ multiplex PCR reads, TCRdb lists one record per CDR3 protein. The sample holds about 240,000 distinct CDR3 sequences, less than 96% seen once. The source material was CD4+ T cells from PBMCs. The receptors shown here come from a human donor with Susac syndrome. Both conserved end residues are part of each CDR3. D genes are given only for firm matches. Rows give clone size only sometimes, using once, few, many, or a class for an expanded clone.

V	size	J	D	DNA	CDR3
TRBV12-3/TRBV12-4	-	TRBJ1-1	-	TGTGCCAGCAGTTCCCTGGGCACTGAAGCTTTCTTT	CASSSLGTEAFF
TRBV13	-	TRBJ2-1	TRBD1	TGTGCCAGCAGCCTCCGGGACAGACAATACAATGAGCAGTTCTTC	CASSLRDRQYNEQFF
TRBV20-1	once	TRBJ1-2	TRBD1	TGCAGTGCTAAAGCGGGACAGGCCTATGGCTACACCTTC	CSAKAGQAYGYTF
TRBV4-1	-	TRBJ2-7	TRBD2	TGCGCCAGCAGCCAATCCCTCGGACTAGCGGCGAACTACGAGCAGTACTTC	CASSQSLGLAANYEQYF
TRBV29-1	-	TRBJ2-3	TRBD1	TGCAGCGTTGCAGGACAGGTCAGCACAGATACGCAGTATTTT	CSVAGQVSTDTQYF
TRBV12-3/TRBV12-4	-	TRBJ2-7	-	TGTGCCAGCAGTAGCCGGGACCGGGTCCTCGAGCAGTACTTC	CASSSRDRVLEQYF
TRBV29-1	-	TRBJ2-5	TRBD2	TGCAGCGTTACGACTAGCGGGAGAGGGGAGACCCAGTACTTC	CSVTTSGRGETQYF
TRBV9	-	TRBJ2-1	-	TGTGCCAGCAGCGTAGCCGGGAGTAGAAGTTACAATGAGCAGTTCTTC	CASSVAGSRSYNEQFF
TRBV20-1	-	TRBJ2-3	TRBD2	TGCAGTGCTCCCCGACTAGCCTACACAGATACGCAGTATTTT	CSAPRLAYTDTQYF
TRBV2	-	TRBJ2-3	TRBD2	TGTGCCAGCAGTGCGAAACTAGCGCCCAATACGCAGTATTTT	CASSAKLAPNTQYF
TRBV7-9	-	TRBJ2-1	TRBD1	TGTGCCAGCAGCTTAGTTCGGGACAGGGGGCATGAGCAGTTCTTC	CASSLVRDRGHEQFF
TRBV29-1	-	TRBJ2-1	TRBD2	TGCAGCGATCGACTAGCGGGTACCTCGAGGCAGTTCTTC	CSDRLAGTSRQFF
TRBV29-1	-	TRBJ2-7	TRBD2	TGCAGCTACGGGAGGGAGAGCTCCTACGAGCAGTACTTC	CSYGRESSYEQYF
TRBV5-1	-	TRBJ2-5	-	TGCGCCAGCAGCTTGGTAGAGACTAGTGCCCAAGAGACCCAGTACTTC	CASSLVETSAQETQYF
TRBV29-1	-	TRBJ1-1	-	TGCAGCGTTGGATCTCCAGCGAACACTGAAGCTTTCTTT	CSVGSPANTEAFF
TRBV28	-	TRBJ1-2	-	TGTGCCAGCAGTTTAGGGGCAGGGCACTATGGCTACACCTTC	CASSLGAGHYGYTF
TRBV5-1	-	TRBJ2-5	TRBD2	TGCGCCAGCAGCTGGGGACTAGCGGGAGGCACGGAGACCCAGTACTTC	CASSWGLAGGTETQYF
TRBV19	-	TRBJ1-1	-	TGTGCCAGTAGTATAGATTGGGCGGAAGTGGCTGAAGCTTTCTTT	CASSIDWAEVAEAFF
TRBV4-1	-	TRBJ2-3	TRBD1	TGCGCCAGCAGCCAAACTGGGACAGGGACTAGCACAGATACGCAGTATTTT	CASSQTGTGTSTDTQYF
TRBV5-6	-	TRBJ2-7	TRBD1	TGTGCCAGCAGCTTGAGGGGGCGATACTCCTACGAGCAGTACTTC	CASSLRGRYSYEQYF
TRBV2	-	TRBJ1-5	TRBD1	TGTGCCAGCAGCCAGGGGGCGAGCAATCAGCCCCAGCATTTT	CASSQGASNQPQHF
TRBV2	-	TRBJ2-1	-	TGTGCCAGCAGTGTTAGCGCGATCCCACACATATACAATGAGCAGTTCTTC	CASSVSAIPHIYNEQFF
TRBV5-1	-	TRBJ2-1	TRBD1	TGCGCCAGCAGCCAGGAGGACAGGGCCCTCTACAATGAGCAGTTCTTC	CASSQEDRALYNEQFF
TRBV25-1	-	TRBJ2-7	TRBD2	TGTGCCAGCAGTGATAGCGGGAGGGCTTTGGAGCAGTACTTC	CASSDSGRALEQYF
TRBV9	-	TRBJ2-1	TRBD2	TGTGCCAGCAGCGTCGGGACTAGCGGTCTCCTCTCCTACAATGAGCAGTTCTTC	CASSVGTSGLLSYNEQFF
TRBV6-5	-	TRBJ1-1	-	TGTGCCAGCAGCCGCGGACGGAGCACTGAAGCTTTCTTT	CASSRGRSTEAFF
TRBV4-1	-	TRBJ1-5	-	TGCGCCAGCAGCCAAGAATCGGAGAATCAGCCCCAGCATTTT	CASSQESENQPQHF
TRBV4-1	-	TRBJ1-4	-	TGCGCCAGCGCAGCTTCCCGAGGAAAACTGTTTTTT	CASAASRGKLFF
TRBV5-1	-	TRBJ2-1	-	TGCGCCAGCAGCCAAGACTGGGACTCCTACAATGAGCAGTTCTTC	CASSQDWDSYNEQFF
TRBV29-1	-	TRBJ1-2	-	TGCAGCGTTGATTTAGGAGCACCCAACTATGGCTACACCTTC	CSVDLGAPNYGYTF
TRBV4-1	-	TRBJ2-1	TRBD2	TGCGCCAGCAGCACCCGACTAGCTGGGAAGCAGGGTGAGCAGTTCTTC	CASSTRLAGKQGEQFF
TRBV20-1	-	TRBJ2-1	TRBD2	TGCAGTGCTAGTCCCGGCGCTAGCGGGATTGAGCAGTTCTTC	CSASPGASGIEQFF
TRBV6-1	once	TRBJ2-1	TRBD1	TGTGCCAGCAGTGATTGGACAGGGTCGGGTGAGCAGTTCTTC	CASSDWTGSGEQFF
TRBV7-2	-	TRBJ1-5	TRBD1	TGTGCCAGCAGCTCCGGACAGGGGGCTTCGAGTCAGCCCCAGCATTTT	CASSSGQGASSQPQHF
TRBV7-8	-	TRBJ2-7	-	TGTGCCAGCAGCGAACAACCTCCGGGGCAGTACTTC	CASSEQPPGQYF
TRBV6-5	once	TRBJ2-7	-	TGTGCCAGCAGTTACCGACTCACCGAGGACGAGCAGTACTTC	CASSYRLTEDEQYF
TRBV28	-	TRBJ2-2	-	TGTGCCAGCAGTCTGCCACTAAGAGCGAGGGGCACCGGGGAGCTGTTTTTT	CASSLPLRARGTGELFF
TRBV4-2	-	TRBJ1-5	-	TGTGCCAGCAGCCAAGATGGGGGCGGGGGCGATAGCAATCAGCCCCAGCATTTT	CASSQDGGGGDSNQPQHF
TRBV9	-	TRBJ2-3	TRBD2	TGTGCCAGCAGCGCCCGGACTAGCGGGGACTTCACAGATACGCAGTATTTT	CASSARTSGDFTDTQYF
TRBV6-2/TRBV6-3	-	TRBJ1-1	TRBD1	TGTGCCAGCAGTTACCCGACAGGGAGGGCGGCTTTCTTT	CASSYPTGRAAFF
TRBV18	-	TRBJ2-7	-	TGTGCCAGCTCCGCGGGCGAGCAGTACTTC	CASSAGEQYF
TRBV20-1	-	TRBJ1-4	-	TGCAGTGCTAGTGAACAGGGAATCTATGAAAAACTGTTTTTT	CSASEQGIYEKLFF
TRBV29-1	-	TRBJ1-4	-	TGCAGCGTGACAAGGTCCGCCCAGGGGGAAAAACTGTTTTTT	CSVTRSAQGEKLFF
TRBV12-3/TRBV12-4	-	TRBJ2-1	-	TGTGCCAGCATATACTACAATGAGCAGTTCTTC	CASIYYNEQFF
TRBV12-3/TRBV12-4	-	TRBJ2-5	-	TGTGCCAGCAGGCAGGAGGAGACCCAGTACTTC	CASRQEETQYF
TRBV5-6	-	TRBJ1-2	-	TGTGCCAGCAGCTTGGCTAATGCTAACTATGGCTACACCTTC	CASSLANANYGYTF
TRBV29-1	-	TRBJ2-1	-	TGCAGCGTTAGCGGAGAAGGACTAGAGCAGTTCTTC	CSVSGEGLEQFF
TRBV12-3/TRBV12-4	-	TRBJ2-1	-	TGTGCCAGCAGTTTGAGTCAGAATGAGCAGTTCTTC	CASSLSQNEQFF
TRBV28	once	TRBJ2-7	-	TGTGCCACCTCCTCCACCTACGAGCAGTACTTC	CATSSTYEQYF
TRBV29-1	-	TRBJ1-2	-	TGCAGCGTTGAGGAAGGGTATGGCTACACCTTC	CSVEEGYGYTF
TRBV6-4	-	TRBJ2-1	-	TGTGCCAGCAGCTTGCAGCCCACCTGGGGCAATGAGCAGTTCTTC	CASSLQPTWGNEQFF